These T cell receptor beta chains were read from a single sample in a study of cytomegalovirus exposure and HLA in healthy donors. Here immunoSEQ multiplex PCR was the method, and the copy in TCRdb shows in-frame clones only, minus some. The profile shows roughly 160,000 clones, 70% to 90% of them singletons. Sequencing was performed on PBMCs. The receptors come from a man aged 18 to 29 in good health and CMV-seropositive. The CDR3 runs from the conserved cysteine through the conserved F or W. A D gene is named only where the DNA matches it firmly. Rows give clone size only sometimes, using once, few, many, or a class for an expanded clone.

>-|TRBV18|-|TRBJ1-1
CASSPPTGLNTEAFF
TGTGCCAGCTCACCACCGACGGGGTTGAACACTGAAGCTTTCTTT
>TRBD1|TRBV2|-|TRBJ2-6
CASSLSGGTGANVLTF
TGTGCCAGCAGCCTATCAGGGGGTACGGGGGCCAACGTCCTGACTTTC
>TRBD1|TRBV27|-|TRBJ1-5
CASSGAGGGNQPQHF
TGTGCCAGCAGTGGAGCAGGGGGAGGCAATCAGCCCCAGCATTTT
>-|TRBV6-1|once|TRBJ2-1
CASSGGRVSYNEQFF
TGTGCCAGCAGTGGGGGCAGGGTGTCCTACAATGAGCAGTTCTTC
>TRBD1|TRBV5-1|-|TRBJ1-4
CASSVTGWEKLFF
TGCGCCAGCAGCGTGACAGGGTGGGAAAAACTGTTTTTT
>TRBD2|TRBV5-4|-|TRBJ2-7
CASSGPLAGGPRYEQYF
TGTGCCAGCAGCGGACCTCTAGCGGGGGGGCCACGGTACGAGCAGTACTTC
>TRBD1|TRBV18|few|TRBJ1-3
CASSPSPGTGNSGNTIYF
TGTGCCAGCTCACCTAGTCCCGGGACAGGGAACTCTGGAAACACCATATATTTT
>TRBD1|TRBV5-6|-|TRBJ2-3
CASSFTGGPADTQYF
TGTGCCAGCAGCTTCACAGGGGGCCCAGCAGATACGCAGTATTTT
>TRBD1|TRBV30|-|TRBJ1-1
CAWSTTGGTEAFF
TGTGCCTGGAGTACCACAGGGGGCACTGAAGCTTTCTTT
>-|TRBV9|-|TRBJ2-6
CASSFSSTGANVLTF
TGTGCCAGCAGTTTTTCGTCTACTGGGGCCAACGTCCTGACTTTC
>TRBD1|TRBV5-4|-|TRBJ2-7
CASSSRQGKYEQYF
TGTGCCAGCAGCAGCCGACAGGGGAAATACGAGCAGTACTTC
>-|TRBV27|-|TRBJ2-3
CASSLGGVIDTQYF
TGTGCCAGCAGTTTAGGCGGGGTGATAGATACGCAGTATTTT
>TRBD1|TRBV27|-|TRBJ1-1
CASSLPSGTGVTFF
TGTGCCAGCAGTTTGCCTTCGGGGACAGGGGTTACTTTCTTT
>TRBD2|TRBV19|-|TRBJ2-3
CASSMTSGGSVDTQYF
TGTGCCAGTAGTATGACTAGCGGGGGGTCAGTCGATACGCAGTATTTT
>-|TRBV6-1|-|TRBJ2-7
CASMRRGSSYEQYF
TGTGCCAGCATGAGACGGGGGAGCTCCTACGAGCAGTACTTC
>-|TRBV5-1|-|TRBJ2-7
CASSFDRTYEQYF
TGCGCCAGCAGCTTTGACAGAACCTACGAGCAGTACTTC
>-|TRBV4-3|few|TRBJ2-2
CASSREPGELFF
TGCGCCAGCAGCCGCGAGCCCGGGGAGCTGTTTTTT
>-|TRBV7-9|few|TRBJ1-1
CASSLGAGNTEAFF
TGTGCCAGCAGCTTAGGTGCAGGGAACACTGAAGCTTTCTTT
>TRBD1|TRBV6-5|-|TRBJ1-2
CASSYSGQAPAGYTF
TGTGCCAGCAGTTACTCAGGACAGGCCCCGGCAGGCTACACCTTC
>TRBD1|TRBV2|-|TRBJ1-5
CASSGGDRDSNQPQHF
TGTGCCAGCAGCGGGGGGGACAGGGATAGCAATCAGCCCCAGCATTTT
>TRBD1|TRBV5-1|-|TRBJ2-2
CASSSTGKGSGELFF
TGCGCCAGCAGCTCGACAGGGAAAGGCTCCGGGGAGCTGTTTTTT
>-|TRBV5-1|-|TRBJ1-2
CASRDPGTSGAYGYTF
TGCGCCAGCAGAGACCCCGGGACCTCGGGAGCATATGGCTACACCTTC
>-|TRBV30|-|TRBJ1-2
CAWSPAGGGAGYGYTF
TGTGCCTGGAGTCCCGCGGGAGGGGGAGCAGGATATGGCTACACCTTC
>TRBD2|TRBV5-4|-|TRBJ2-3
CASSVSSGGGTDTQYF
TGTGCCAGCAGCGTGTCTAGCGGGGGAGGCACAGATACGCAGTATTTT
>-|TRBV12-5|-|TRBJ1-4
CASGLSGEKLFF
TGTGCTAGTGGTCTTTCCGGGGAAAAACTGTTTTTT
>TRBD1|TRBV7-9|-|TRBJ1-4
CASSLGQGEQPWEKLFF
TGTGCCAGCAGCTTAGGGCAGGGGGAACAGCCCTGGGAAAAACTGTTTTTT
>-|TRBV7-2|-|TRBJ1-6
CASSPRAGGSPLHF
TGTGCCAGCAGCCCAAGGGCGGGAGGGTCACCCCTCCACTTT
>TRBD2|TRBV13|few|TRBJ2-3
CASLRGGRNTDTQYF
TGTGCCAGCTTGCGGGGGGGCCGAAACACAGATACGCAGTATTTT
>-|TRBV27|-|TRBJ2-7
CASSAFGGAYEQYF
TGTGCCAGCAGTGCCTTCGGAGGGGCCTACGAGCAGTACTTC
>TRBD2|TRBV6-5|few|TRBJ2-2
CASSYLAVGNTGELFF
TGTGCCAGCAGTTATCTAGCGGTGGGGAACACCGGGGAGCTGTTTTTT
>-|TRBV30|few|TRBJ1-1
CAWGLNTEAFF
TGTGCCTGGGGGCTTAACACTGAAGCTTTCTTT
>-|TRBV2|-|TRBJ1-1
CASSEIRGAAEAFF
TGTGCCAGCAGTGAAATACGGGGGGCGGCTGAAGCTTTCTTT
>-|TRBV7-9|few|TRBJ1-1
CASSLVQGGSTEAFF
TGTGCCAGCAGCTTAGTGCAGGGAGGATCCACTGAAGCTTTCTTT
>TRBD2|TRBV5-4|-|TRBJ2-5
CASSIGLAGAETQYF
TGTGCCAGCAGCATTGGACTAGCGGGGGCTGAGACCCAGTACTTC
>-|TRBV6-5|-|TRBJ1-4
CASSLGGEKLFF
TGTGCCAGCAGCCTCGGAGGAGAAAAACTGTTTTTT
>-|TRBV2|once|TRBJ2-6
CASSRGRRNSGANVLTF
TGTGCCAGCAGTCGAGGCCGGAGGAACTCTGGGGCCAACGTCCTGACTTTC
>-|TRBV6-5|-|TRBJ2-7
CASSLEGGASYEQYF
TGTGCCAGCAGTTTGGAAGGGGGGGCCTCCTACGAGCAGTACTTC
>TRBD1|TRBV19|once|TRBJ2-4
CATGGRDRDRAQNIQYF
TGTGCCACCGGAGGGCGGGACCGGGACAGGGCCCAAAACATTCAGTACTTC
>TRBD1|TRBV7-8|once|TRBJ1-3
CASRPGQGARDTIYF
TGTGCCAGCAGACCGGGACAGGGGGCGCGTGACACCATATATTTT
>-|TRBV7-8|-|TRBJ1-5
CASSLGPSGYSNQPQHF
TGTGCCAGCAGCTTAGGGCCTAGCGGGTATAGCAATCAGCCCCAGCATTTT
>-|TRBV7-8|-|TRBJ2-1
CASSLAVADYYNEQFF
TGTGCCAGCAGCTTAGCGGTAGCGGATTACTACAATGAGCAGTTCTTC
>-|TRBV7-8|once|TRBJ2-7
CASSLDGGTYEQYF
TGTGCCAGCAGCTTAGACGGGGGTACCTACGAGCAGTACTTC
>TRBD2|TRBV30|-|TRBJ2-7
CAWSLLRTSGGHSYEQYF
TGTGCCTGGAGTCTGCTCCGGACTAGCGGGGGCCACTCCTACGAGCAGTACTTC
>-|TRBV6-4|-|TRBJ1-2
CASSGTSRQSVNYGYTF
TGTGCCAGCAGTGGGACGTCTAGACAGTCTGTAAACTATGGCTACACCTTC
>-|TRBV19|few|TRBJ1-6
CASTHRTASPLHF
TGTGCCAGTACCCATAGGACAGCCTCACCCCTCCACTTT
>-|TRBV2|once|TRBJ2-2
CASSEEAWRLTRTGELFF
TGTGCCAGCAGTGAAGAGGCTTGGCGACTGACTAGGACCGGGGAGCTGTTTTTT
>-|TRBV16|few|TRBJ1-1
CASSLKRGNTEAFF
TGTGCCAGCAGCCTAAAGCGGGGGAACACTGAAGCTTTCTTT
>TRBD2|TRBV5-1|-|TRBJ2-7
CASSPGGSGSYEQYF
TGCGCCAGCTCCCCGGGGGGGTCGGGTTCCTACGAGCAGTACTTC
>TRBD1|TRBV10-1|-|TRBJ2-1
CASSARDRVGNEQFF
TGCGCCAGCAGTGCTCGGGACAGGGTGGGCAATGAGCAGTTCTTC
>-|TRBV30|-|TRBJ2-7
CAWRIGVEQYF
TGTGCCTGGAGAATAGGAGTCGAGCAGTACTTC
>TRBD1|TRBV5-1|-|TRBJ2-7
CASSRDRRTYEQYF
TGCGCCAGCAGCAGGGACAGGAGGACCTACGAGCAGTACTTC
>TRBD1|TRBV10-1|-|TRBJ2-7
CASSADRGPTYEQYF
TGCGCCAGCAGTGCCGACAGGGGGCCTACCTACGAGCAGTACTTC
>-|TRBV11-2|-|TRBJ1-2
CASSLDPGPNYGYTF
TGTGCCAGCAGCTTAGATCCTGGGCCTAACTATGGCTACACCTTC
>TRBD2|TRBV5-1|once|TRBJ2-5
CASKEGGVPQETQYF
TGCGCCAGCAAGGAGGGAGGGGTCCCGCAAGAGACCCAGTACTTC
>TRBD2|TRBV7-3|once|TRBJ2-3
CASSLLAGGTPDTQYF
TGTGCCAGCAGCCTCTTAGCGGGGGGTACCCCAGATACGCAGTATTTT
>TRBD1|TRBV19|-|TRBJ1-6
CASSKDRITAYNSPLHF
TGTGCCAGTAGTAAGGACAGGATAACTGCCTATAATTCACCCCTCCACTTT
>TRBD2|TRBV7-2|-|TRBJ2-2
CASSFHGGDIGELFF
TGTGCCAGCAGCTTTCACGGGGGGGATATCGGGGAGCTGTTTTTT
>-|TRBV5-6|-|TRBJ2-3
CASSFLVLDTQYF
TGTGCCAGCAGCTTTCTAGTTCTGGATACGCAGTATTTT